These T cell receptor beta chains were read from a single sample in a study of shared clonotypes between healthy human individuals. Sequenced by immunoSEQ multiplex PCR; TCRdb stores in-frame clones only, minus some. In the table there are about 1,800,000 clones, about 95% of which are singletons. The sample taken for sequencing was naive CD8+ T cells sorted from blood. The origin of the receptors is a man between 18 and 35 years old in good health. The CDR3 runs from the conserved cysteine through the conserved F or W. D genes are given only for firm matches.

D | J | V | CDR3
TRBD1 | TRBJ2-7 | TRBV28 | CASSRDSFYEQYF
. | TRBJ2-5 | TRBV7-9 | CASSLGWFGGGQAETQYF
TRBD2 | TRBJ2-3 | TRBV4-3 | CASSQEPLAGSDTQYF
. | TRBJ2-1 | TRBV7-2 | CASSPPRAGTPNEQFF
. | TRBJ2-6 | TRBV7-9 | CASSPWVSGANVLTF
TRBD2 | TRBJ2-1 | TRBV2 | CASGSAGGSYNEQFF
. | TRBJ1-5 | TRBV9 | CASSPGQIDQPQHF
. | TRBJ1-2 | TRBV4-1 | CASSQDRSAYYGYTF
TRBD1 | TRBJ1-2 | TRBV11-2 | CASSPKVFGDRVPDGYTF
. | TRBJ1-1 | TRBV10-1 | CASSPPPGHPLGAFF
TRBD1 | TRBJ1-5 | TRBV19 | CASSRDRGQGQPQHF
. | TRBJ2-3 | TRBV5-6 | CASTWGSTDTQYF
. | TRBJ2-7 | TRBV11-2 | CASSLAGSGSEQYF
. | TRBJ1-5 | TRBV19 | CASSIEGFGQPQHF
. | TRBJ2-7 | TRBV6-6 | CASSYGREAYEQYF
. | TRBJ2-7 | TRBV4-2 | CASSQEFGEQYF
. | TRBJ2-2 | TRBV30 | CAWTGQNTGELFF
. | TRBJ2-5 | TRBV11-2 | CASSGRTGIDEETQYF
TRBD1 | TRBJ2-7 | TRBV29-1 | CSAGTGENYEQYF
TRBD2 | TRBJ2-1 | TRBV5-1 | CASSDSGGAVNEQFF